This is a list of T cell receptor beta chains from one sample in a study of blood T cell repertoires in COVID-19. The table came from immunoSEQ multiplex PCR; TCRdb's copy has only in-frame clones and leaves some out. The data show 150,000 to 200,000 clones, 85% seen once. Sequences were obtained from peripheral blood. All receptors come from a person in their 70s with COVID-19, enrolled during active disease. Both conserved end residues are trimmed from each CDR3. Each record gives: V gene, J gene, clone size, CDR3 protein. Not every row has a clone size; where given, it reads once, few, many or a size class.

>TRBV5-1|TRBJ1-1|NA
ASSLGGTPNTEAF
>TRBV5-1|TRBJ1-2|NA
ASSIGTTNYGYT
>TRBV5-5|TRBJ2-1|NA
ASSLAGVYNEQF
>TRBV18|TRBJ1-4|NA
ASSPGGSDEKLF
>TRBV30|TRBJ1-5|NA
AWSFSGGNQPQH
>TRBV28|TRBJ1-6|NA
ASSPPIGTRRDSPLH
>TRBV4-1|TRBJ2-1|NA
ASSQEGGLAVYEQF
>TRBV28|TRBJ1-2|NA
ASSLRQEHT
>TRBV12-3/TRBV12-4|TRBJ1-4|few
ASRGTVKEKLF
>TRBV6-1|TRBJ1-2|NA
ASSEGDRPAYGYT
>TRBV6-4|TRBJ1-5|NA
AWRAPYQPQH
>TRBV7-2|TRBJ2-3|NA
ASSYAMSNTQY
>TRBV15|TRBJ2-7|NA
ATSRGTSGSRNEQY
>TRBV15|TRBJ1-6|NA
ATSQGANSPLH
>TRBV5-5|TRBJ1-6|NA
ASRPGGVGTLH
>TRBV6-1|TRBJ2-3|NA
ASSGVGGRGTDTQY
>TRBV5-1|TRBJ2-3|NA
ASSLTGGSVDTQY
>TRBV7-9|TRBJ1-1|NA
ASSLNSGGEAF
>TRBV12-3/TRBV12-4|TRBJ1-2|NA
ASRRTGDYGYT
>TRBV11-2|TRBJ1-2|NA
ASSKGTGGVGYGYT
>TRBV5-5|TRBJ1-6|NA
ASSLGGWYNSPLH
>TRBV27|TRBJ2-3|NA
ASSLQGPTDTQY
>TRBV28|TRBJ2-2|NA
ASSPSPDTGELF
>TRBV10-3|TRBJ2-3|NA
AISAPGQGTDTQY
>TRBV29-1|TRBJ1-6|NA
SVATGGEGSPLH
>TRBV6-5|TRBJ1-6|NA
AEGEGINSPLH
>TRBV6-6|TRBJ1-6|NA
ASSRQGINSPLH
>TRBV29-1|TRBJ1-4|NA
SVLGVEKLF
>TRBV27|TRBJ2-7|NA
ASSLYPTLSYEQY
>TRBV7-3|TRBJ2-2|NA
ASSLGGSDTGELF
>TRBV19|TRBJ1-5|NA
ASRRDRGQIGNQPQH
>TRBV19|TRBJ2-5|few
ASTGGRYQETQY
>TRBV5-1|TRBJ1-1|NA
ASSLRGVLGTEAF
>TRBV18|TRBJ1-3|NA
ASSPLGQGNTIY
>TRBV9|TRBJ2-7|NA
ASSKGQISYEQY
>TRBV24-1|TRBJ1-5|many
ATSDHDRFQPQH
>TRBV4-3|TRBJ1-2|few
ASSQAYPGQGVYGYT
>TRBV2|TRBJ2-5|once
ASVRRGSQETQY
>TRBV27|TRBJ2-3|NA
ASRLSLWDTQY
>TRBV27|TRBJ1-5|NA
ASSLAGGFTQPQH
>TRBV4-3|TRBJ1-1|once
ASSQTGHTEAF
>TRBV21-1|TRBJ1-6|NA
ASSMPLFSVRWGLIVGPLH
>TRBV19|TRBJ1-2|NA
ASSSIEARKYGYT
>TRBV7-6|TRBJ1-6|NA
ASSLADRGDSPLH
>TRBV19|TRBJ1-2|NA
ASSILPGEHGYT
>TRBV9|TRBJ2-6|NA
ASSVPRQGPMNSGANVLT
>TRBV23-1|TRBJ2-5|NA
ASNYRGKGETQY
>TRBV6-1|TRBJ1-2|NA
ASSDLQTGNYGYT
>TRBV7-3|TRBJ2-3|NA
ASSLVGWSDTQY
>TRBV29-1|TRBJ2-3|NA
SVEFGRADTQY
>TRBV6-5|TRBJ1-1|once
ASSPTGLRSTEAF
>TRBV28|TRBJ2-5|NA
ASSIPLGAGAQETQY